Below, 17 T cell receptor beta chains from the same sample are listed, as sequenced in a study of blood T cell repertoires in COVID-19. Using immunoSEQ multiplex PCR, the repertoire was profiled, and TCRdb retains in-frame clones only, with some absent. The table lists some 130,000 clones, around four fifths of them singletons. The sequencing sample was made of peripheral blood. These receptors were obtained from a man aged 55 to 69 who had recovered from COVID-19.

The chain recombines TRBV28 with TRBJ1-2; 7 nucleotides match TRBD1. Germline V gene sequence: CDR1 MDHEN, CDR2 SYDVKM. There are 14 residues in the CDR3. J gave up 1 base and V 6 bases, and 5 bases lay outside the gene matches. CDR3 in DNA: TGTGCCAGCAGATTGGGACAGCATAACTATGGCTACACCTTC. This translates into CASRLGQHNYGYTF.

This clone has just one count. The gene calls are TRBV7-9 and TRBJ2-5; D is perhaps TRBD2 (5 bases). This CDR3 spans 14 amino acids. Trimming removed 3 bases at V and 1 base at J, with 9 bases between. Per the germline V gene, CDR1 is SEHNR and CDR2 is FQNEAQ (reference sequence). CDR3 in amino acids: CASSFGGSQETQYF. In DNA, the CDR3 is TGTGCCAGCAGCTTCGGAGGTTCCCAAGAGACCCAGTACTTC.

The chain has TRBV7-3 and TRBJ2-1; TRBD2 aligns across 15 bases. In germline, CDR1 is SGHTA, CDR2 FQGTGA. Unmatched junction bases numbered 6, after V lost 4 bases and J lost 8 bases. The CDR3 is 16 residues long. The DNA of the CDR3 is TGTGCCAGCAGCTCGGGGACTAGCGGGGGGATGTATGAGCAGTTCTTC. Its protein product is CASSSGTSGGMYEQFF.

The chain combines TRBV7-2 with TRBJ1-4; D not certain. The V end was cut by 5 bases, the J end by 3 bases, with 10 bases between. The CDR3 has 14 residues. CDR1 and CDR2 (germline): SGHTA, FQGNSA. The CDR3 loop is CASSPLVANEKLFF. The CDR3 nucleotides are TGTGCCAGCAGCCCCCTAGTAGCTAATGAAAAACTGTTTTTT.

The J gene is TRBJ1-1, the V gene TRBV28; D gene ambiguous. Germline V lookup: CDR1 MDHEN, CDR2 SYDVKM. CDR3 length equals 11 residues. The germline V and J ends were trimmed by 3 bases and 11 bases, with 10 bases remaining between them. The CDR3 DNA reads as TGTGCCAGCAGTTTGAGTCAGAGGGCTTTCTTT. Its translation: CASSLSQRAFF.

The chain employs TRBV30 and TRBJ1-2, with 10 bases matching TRBD1. Germline CDR1 reads GTSNPN; CDR2 reads SVGIG (reference sequence). Trimming at V came to 0 bases and at J to 8 bases, leaving 6 bases not matched to a gene. The CDR3 runs 14 residues. The CDR3 sequence: CAWSVGQGGQGYTF. The CDR3 DNA is TGTGCCTGGAGTGTTGGACAGGGGGGGCAAGGCTACACCTTC.

CDR3 protein: CATSDSGLAITDTQYF. The CDR3, as DNA: TGTGCCACCAGTGACTCGGGACTAGCCATCACAGATACGCAGTATTTT. This sequence joins TRBV24-1 and TRBJ2-3, with 9 nucleotides matching TRBD2. Germline trimming cut 4 bases from V and 2 bases from J; bases unmatched to any gene: 6. CDR1 and CDR2 (germline): KGHDR, SFDVKD. The CDR3 length is 16 residues.

The chain employs TRBV5-1 and TRBJ2-5; D is unclear. This CDR3 contains 14 residues. Per germline, CDR1 SGHRS and CDR2 YFSETQ. V was trimmed by 0 bases and J by 5 bases, leaving 11 bases between them. The DNA for the CDR3 is TGCGCCAGCAGCTTGGGGGCTCGTTCGGAGACCCAGTACTTC. Protein sequence: CASSLGARSETQYF.

CDR3 protein: CASSQQGVNQPQHF. The CDR3 nucleotides are TGTGCCAGCAGCCAACAGGGGGTGAATCAGCCCCAGCATTTT. The chain combines TRBV7-9 with TRBJ1-5; 8 bases are shared with TRBD1. The ends lost 5 bases at V and 4 bases at J; junction bases unmatched: 4. The CDR3 covers 14 residues. The V gene's germline CDR1 is SEHNR and CDR2 FQNEAQ (reference sequence).

V is TRBV18 and J is TRBJ2-3, with TRBD2 matching over 7 bases. Germline V gene sequence: CDR1 KGHSH, CDR2 LQKENI. V lost 0 bases and J lost 6; bases outside the gene matches: 6. The CDR3 length is 15 residues. The CDR3 region is CASSPPASGDDTQYF. CDR3 nucleotides: TGTGCCAGCTCACCACCGGCTAGCGGAGACGATACGCAGTATTTT.

The chain joins TRBV9 to TRBJ1-1; the D is unclear. Trimming removed 4 bases from V and 8 bases from J, with 15 bases in between. This CDR3 is 13 amino acids long. Germline CDR1 SGDLS, CDR2 YYNGEE. CDR3 DNA: TGTGCCAGCAGCCCCATACTTGGAGGAGAAGCTTTCTTT. This gives the protein CASSPILGGEAFF.

This chain uses TRBV19 with TRBJ1-4; D is uncertain. Deletions cut 8 bases from V and 11 bases from J, with 12 bases between. Germline V gives CDR1 LNHDA, CDR2 SQIVND (reference sequence). CDR3 length: 11 residues. Written as DNA, the CDR3 is TGTGCCAGTGTACGGGAAAGGAAACTGTTTTTT. Its translation: CASVRERKLFF. The entire variable domain, with the rest obtained from reference TRBV19 and TRBJ1-4, is as follows: DGGITQSPKYLFRKEGQNVTLSCEQNLNHDAMYWYRQDPGQGLRLIYYSQIVNDFQKGDIAEGYSVSREKKESFPLTVTSAQKNPTAFYLCASVRERKLFFGSGTQLSVL.

V and J are TRBV11-2 and TRBJ1-4; 10 bases align to TRBD1. The CDR3 runs 13 residues. Trimming removed 4 bases from V and 12 bases from J; junction bases left unmatched: 5. Germline CDR1 SGHAT, CDR2 FQNNGV. Written as DNA, the CDR3 is TGTGCCAGCAGCTGGGCCGGGACAGGGGAACTGTTTTTT. Its translation is CASSWAGTGELFF. Together with reference TRBV11-2 and TRBJ1-4, the CDR3 gives the full variable domain: EAGVAQSPRYKIIEKRQSVAFWCNPISGHATLYWYQQILGQGPKLLIQFQNNGVVDDSQLPKDRFSAERLKGVDSTLKIQPAKLEDSAVYLCASSWAGTGELFFGSGTQLSVL.

This chain links TRBV10-3 with TRBJ2-7; 10 nucleotides match TRBD2. The CDR3 length is 14 residues. Per germline, CDR1 ENHRY and CDR2 SYGVKD. Losses at the gene ends were 3 bases for V and 7 bases for J; bases not matched to a gene: 6. This CDR3 reads CAISESGGANEQYF. The CDR3, as DNA: TGTGCCATCAGTGAAAGCGGGGGGGCTAATGAGCAGTACTTC.

This chain uses TRBV3-1 (or the pseudogene TRBV3-2) with TRBJ1-1, with a possible D match to TRBD1 (5 bases). Germline V gene data show CDR1 as LGHDT and CDR2 as YNNKEL (reference sequence). The CDR3 loop spans 14 amino acids. Between the trimmed V and J ends, which lost 4 bases and 1 base, there was a span of 10 bases. The CDR3 DNA reads TGTGCCAGCAGCCTTCTAGACAGGAACACTGAAGCTTTCTTT. Translation gives CASSLLDRNTEAFF.

This chain connects TRBV5-5 to TRBJ1-5; D is unclear. This CDR3 is 13 amino acids long. CDR1 and CDR2 from the germline V gene are SGHKS and YYEKEE (reference sequence). The V end lost 3 bases, the J end lost 2 bases, and 6 bases lay between the germline ends. The CDR3 DNA reads as TGTGCCAGCAGCTACGGGGGCAATCAGCCCCAGCATTTT. As protein: CASSYGGNQPQHF.

J is TRBJ1-4 and V is TRBV7-9; D might be TRBD1 (5 bases). V was clipped by 8 bases and J by 4 bases, with 26 bases between them. Germline V gene lookup returns CDR1 SEHNR and CDR2 FQNEAQ (reference sequence). The length of the CDR3 is 18 residues. CDR3 sequence reads: CASVPPQTGGRRNEKLFF. Here the CDR3 DNA reads TGTGCCAGCGTCCCGCCGCAAACAGGAGGGCGCCGTAATGAAAAACTGTTTTTT.